The rows below give T cell receptor beta chains drawn from one sample of a study of blood T cell repertoires in COVID-19. Only in-frame clones appear in the TCRdb table, and some are missing; sequencing was by immunoSEQ multiplex PCR. The sample consists of approximately 390,000 clones, over 75% of them appearing once. Sequencing was carried out using PBMCs or T cells enriched from blood (not recorded which). The receptors shown here come from a woman in her 40s with acute COVID-19. Both conserved end residues are part of each CDR3. The order of the fields is clone size, J gene, D gene, V gene, CDR3 DNA, CDR3 protein. D genes are given only for firm matches. The size entry is marked missing in some rows and otherwise reads once, few, many or a size class.

clone size: once; J gene: TRBJ1-4; D gene: TRBD1; V gene: TRBV10-2; CDR3 DNA: TGCGCCAGCAGGAAGGACAGGGGCGGTGAAAAACTGTTTTTT; CDR3 protein: CASRKDRGGEKLFF
clone size: NA; J gene: TRBJ2-7; D gene: NA; V gene: TRBV21-1; CDR3 DNA: TGTGCCAGCAGCCCACCCGGACTAGCGGGGGTGACCCCCTACTACGAGCAGTACTTC; CDR3 protein: CASSPPGLAGVTPYYEQYF
clone size: NA; J gene: TRBJ2-3; D gene: NA; V gene: TRBV12-3/TRBV12-4; CDR3 DNA: TGTGCCAGCAGTTTCGTTGATACGCAGTATTTT; CDR3 protein: CASSFVDTQYF
clone size: NA; J gene: TRBJ1-1; D gene: NA; V gene: TRBV5-5; CDR3 DNA: TGTGCCAGCAGCTTGGTACAGCTGAACACTGAAGCTTTCTTT; CDR3 protein: CASSLVQLNTEAFF
clone size: NA; J gene: TRBJ2-1; D gene: TRBD1; V gene: TRBV18; CDR3 DNA: TGTGCCAGCTCACTGACAGGGGTCGGATACAATGAGCAGTTCTTC; CDR3 protein: CASSLTGVGYNEQFF
clone size: NA; J gene: TRBJ1-1; D gene: NA; V gene: TRBV18; CDR3 DNA: TGTGCCAGCTCAGCCCCCGGGGTAGACACTGAAGCTTTCTTT; CDR3 protein: CASSAPGVDTEAFF
clone size: NA; J gene: TRBJ1-5; D gene: NA; V gene: TRBV19; CDR3 DNA: TGTGCCACCAATATGAGGGGGGGTCAGCCCCAGCATTTT; CDR3 protein: CATNMRGGQPQHF
clone size: NA; J gene: TRBJ1-2; D gene: TRBD1; V gene: TRBV5-1; CDR3 DNA: TGCGCCAGCAGGCTGACAGGGGGCGGGTATGGCTACACCTTC; CDR3 protein: CASRLTGGGYGYTF
clone size: many; J gene: TRBJ1-3; D gene: NA; V gene: TRBV7-9; CDR3 DNA: TGTGCCAGCAGCCATGGACAGACCTCTGGAAACACCATATATTTT; CDR3 protein: CASSHGQTSGNTIYF
clone size: NA; J gene: TRBJ1-2; D gene: NA; V gene: TRBV29-1; CDR3 DNA: TGCAGCGTATCGGTAGCCTATGGCTACACCTTC; CDR3 protein: CSVSVAYGYTF
clone size: NA; J gene: TRBJ2-5; D gene: NA; V gene: TRBV7-6; CDR3 DNA: TGTGCCAGCAGCTCACAACCTCGATCACAAGAGACCCAGTACTTC; CDR3 protein: CASSSQPRSQETQYF
clone size: NA; J gene: TRBJ2-1; D gene: NA; V gene: TRBV2; CDR3 DNA: TGTGCCAGCAGTGAAGGGGGGGCCTACAATGAGCAGTTCTTC; CDR3 protein: CASSEGGAYNEQFF
clone size: NA; J gene: TRBJ2-3; D gene: NA; V gene: TRBV2; CDR3 DNA: TGTGCCAGCAAGCTGAACAGGGGCACAGATACGCAGTATTTT; CDR3 protein: CASKLNRGTDTQYF
clone size: NA; J gene: TRBJ2-1; D gene: TRBD2; V gene: TRBV5-1; CDR3 DNA: TGCGCCAGCAGCTTGGGGACTAGCGGGGCCAATGAGCAGTTCTTC; CDR3 protein: CASSLGTSGANEQFF
clone size: NA; J gene: TRBJ2-3; D gene: TRBD1; V gene: TRBV13; CDR3 DNA: TGTGCCAGCAGCACCTACTCCGGGACAGATACTAGCACAGATACGCAGTATTTT; CDR3 protein: CASSTYSGTDTSTDTQYF
clone size: NA; J gene: TRBJ1-2; D gene: TRBD1; V gene: TRBV5-1; CDR3 DNA: TGCGCCAGCAGCTTGCTAGGACAGGGGGCAGATGGCTACACCTTC; CDR3 protein: CASSLLGQGADGYTF
clone size: once; J gene: TRBJ1-2; D gene: TRBD1; V gene: TRBV5-1; CDR3 DNA: TGCGCCAGCAGCCCCACGGCAGGGGGGGGCTACACCTTC; CDR3 protein: CASSPTAGGGYTF
clone size: NA; J gene: TRBJ2-1; D gene: TRBD2; V gene: TRBV2; CDR3 DNA: TGTGCCAGCATTAACGGGGGGGCCCCCTTGAATGAGCAGTTCTTC; CDR3 protein: CASINGGAPLNEQFF
clone size: once; J gene: TRBJ1-5; D gene: NA; V gene: TRBV6-1; CDR3 DNA: TGTGCCAGCAGTGATCTGGACGCTCGGGGGGTTCAGCCCCAGCATTTT; CDR3 protein: CASSDLDARGVQPQHF
clone size: NA; J gene: TRBJ1-5; D gene: NA; V gene: TRBV5-1; CDR3 DNA: TGCGCCAGCAGCTTGGAGGGGGTAGGTCAGCCCCAGCATTTT; CDR3 protein: CASSLEGVGQPQHF
clone size: NA; J gene: TRBJ1-3; D gene: NA; V gene: TRBV10-3; CDR3 DNA: TGTGCCATCAGTGACCCTAATAAAGATAACTCTGGAAACACCATATATTTT; CDR3 protein: CAISDPNKDNSGNTIYF
clone size: NA; J gene: TRBJ2-3; D gene: TRBD2; V gene: TRBV5-4; CDR3 DNA: TGTGCCAGCAGCACGCCTTCGGGGGGAGATACGCAGTATTTT; CDR3 protein: CASSTPSGGDTQYF
clone size: NA; J gene: TRBJ1-2; D gene: NA; V gene: TRBV30; CDR3 DNA: TGTGCCTGGAGTGTAATGTACCGAGATGGCTACACCTTC; CDR3 protein: CAWSVMYRDGYTF
clone size: NA; J gene: TRBJ2-7; D gene: TRBD1; V gene: TRBV20-1; CDR3 DNA: TGCAGTGCTAACCGGGACAGCGAGCAGTACTTC; CDR3 protein: CSANRDSEQYF
clone size: NA; J gene: TRBJ2-2; D gene: NA; V gene: TRBV27; CDR3 DNA: TGTGCCAGCAGTTTACTGACAGTTAACACCGGGGAGCTGTTTTTT; CDR3 protein: CASSLLTVNTGELFF
clone size: NA; J gene: TRBJ1-2; D gene: NA; V gene: TRBV4-1; CDR3 DNA: TGCGCCAGCAGCCAAGAGGGGGACAAGAAGGGATATGGCTACACCTTC; CDR3 protein: CASSQEGDKKGYGYTF
clone size: NA; J gene: TRBJ2-3; D gene: TRBD2; V gene: TRBV7-2; CDR3 DNA: TGTGCCAGCACCGACAGCGGGAGGAGCACAGATACGCAGTATTTT; CDR3 protein: CASTDSGRSTDTQYF